This TCR beta chain was captured in a study of T cell responses to AZD1222 COVID-19 vaccine. The repertoire was sequenced with immunoSEQ multiplex PCR; TCRdb's copy has only in-frame clones and lacks some. The data contain some 160,000 clones, approximately 88% of them singletons. The CDR3 is 16 residues long. The chain combines TRBV21-1 with TRBJ2-1; the DNA was not used to check the table's D call, TRBD1. TRBV21-1 has pseudogene status. The sequence came from an adult who received the AZD1222 COVID-19 vaccine. The input for sequencing was peripheral blood, taken 28 days after the second AZD1222 dose. The CDR3 bases are TGTGCCAGCAGCAACCCAGGACAGGGGATATACAATGAGCAGTTCTTC. This gives the protein CASSNPGQGIYNEQFF.